Below, one T cell receptor beta chain is given with its context. Sequenced by immunoSEQ multiplex PCR; TCRdb stores in-frame clones only, minus some. Of fewer than 400,000 clones listed, approximately 79% are singletons. The data are from a study of shared clonotypes between healthy human individuals. The sequence came from a man between 25 and 39 years old in good health. Sequenced material: memory CD4+ T cells sorted from blood. Indicated subset: CD45RA-negative fraction.

The DNA for the CDR3 is TGTGCCAGCAGGCTTACCCCAGGGGCCGGGGAGCTGTTTTTT. It yields the protein CASRLTPGAGELFF. The rearrangement uses TRBV11-2 and TRBJ2-2; maybe TRBD1 (6 bases). The CDR3 loop spans 14 amino acids. Germline V gives CDR1 SGHAT, CDR2 FQNNGV. The V gene lost 6 bases and the J gene lost 6 bases, with 14 bases spanning the gap. Complete variable domain (other parts from reference TRBV11-2 and TRBJ2-2): EAGVAQSPRYKIIEKRQSVAFWCNPISGHATLYWYQQILGQGPKLLIQFQNNGVVDDSQLPKDRFSAERLKGVDSTLKIQPAKLEDSAVYLCASRLTPGAGELFFGEGSRLTVL.